This paragraph covers one T cell receptor beta chain sequence. Germline values: CDR1 LGHDT, CDR2 YNNKEL (reference sequence). With 3 bases clipped from V and 6 bases from J, the junction kept 16 bases outside the gene matches. The CDR3 is made up of 18 amino acids. This sample's TCRbeta library carried unique molecular identifier barcodes. MiXCR, run by TCRdb on the PCR reads, gives a single entry per CDR3 protein. The sample has some 150,000 distinct CDR3 sequences, more than 8% seen once. These data come from a study of T-cell reconstitution after alpha-beta-depleted transplantation in children. The chain joins TRBV3-1 to TRBJ2-3, with 9 nucleotides matching TRBD1. The TCR originated in a female patient aged 2-9 years who had a stem cell transplant for congenital amegakaryocytic thrombocytopenia, so the T cells may come from the graft donor. The sample in question was PBMCs, mostly from graft donor cells, obtained 180 days after TCRalphabeta/CD19-depleted stem cell transplant. CDR3 coding DNA: TGTGCCAGCAGCCACACCGGGACAGGGAGTGGGGGCTGGGATACGCAGTATTTT. This sequence encodes CASSHTGTGSGGWDTQYF.